The source of this T cell receptor (beta chain) is a study of blood T cell repertoires in COVID-19. The CDR3 loop spans 13 amino acids. Unmatched junction bases numbered 6, after V lost 5 bases and J lost 6 bases. Germline CDR1 SGHAT, CDR2 FQDESV (reference sequence). How the authors handled the data: Amplification of reference gene primers was used by the study to estimate nucleated cell counts. Measured with immunoSEQ multiplex PCR; TCRdb has only the in-frame clones, and not every one. V, J and clone size derive from that table, while D and trimming were established from the DNA sequence. The sample includes some 130,000 clones, approximately 82% of them seen just once. This clone was observed a handful of times.

The clonotype comes from a man aged 60 to 69 who had recovered from COVID-19. Sequencing used peripheral blood. The gene calls are TRBV11-1 and TRBJ2-7; 8 bases fit TRBD1. DNA of the CDR3: TGTGCCAGCAGCCTCGGACAGGGAGCCGAGCAGTACTTC. Translating gives CASSLGQGAEQYF.